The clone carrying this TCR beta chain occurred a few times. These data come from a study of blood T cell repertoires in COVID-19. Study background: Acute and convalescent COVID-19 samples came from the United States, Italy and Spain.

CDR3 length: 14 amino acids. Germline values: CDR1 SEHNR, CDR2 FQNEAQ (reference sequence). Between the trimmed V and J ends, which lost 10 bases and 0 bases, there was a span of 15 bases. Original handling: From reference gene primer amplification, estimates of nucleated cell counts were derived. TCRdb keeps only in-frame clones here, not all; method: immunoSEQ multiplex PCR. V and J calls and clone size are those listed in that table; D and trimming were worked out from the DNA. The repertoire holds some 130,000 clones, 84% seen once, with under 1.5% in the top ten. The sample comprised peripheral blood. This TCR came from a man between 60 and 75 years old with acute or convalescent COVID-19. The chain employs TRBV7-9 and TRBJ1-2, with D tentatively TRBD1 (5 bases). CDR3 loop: CAISATATNYGYTF. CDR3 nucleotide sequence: TGTGCCATATCCGCGACAGCAACTAACTATGGCTACACCTTC.